The source of this T cell receptor (beta chain) is a study of post-analysis software for immune sequencing data. Overall study findings and caveats: Comparison with controls showed significantly lower normalized Chao1 diversity in multiple sclerosis patients. Patients carried 5 or 6 TRBV segments more frequently than controls did, and TRBV5-6, TRBV5-1 and TRBV20-1 were among them.

This CDR3 contains 17 residues. The germline V gene has CDR1 SGDLS and CDR2 YYNGEE. The V gene end was trimmed by 0 bases and the J gene end by 5 bases; junction bases not matched to a gene: 8. Carried by the TCR beta cDNA libraries were unique molecular identifiers. Some 500,000 cDNA molecules were recovered from an input of about 0.95 to 11 million T cells. Each CDR3 protein is one row after TCRdb ran MiXCR on the PCR reads. The sample gives hundreds of thousands of distinct CDR3 sequences, roughly 45% of which show up once; around an eighth is in the top ten. This clonotype was recorded a few times. Its target is unknown.

This sequence joins TRBV9 and TRBJ2-1; 10 nucleotides agree with TRBD2. The clonotype was recovered from a girl between 10 and 17 years old with multiple sclerosis. The sample consisted of blood. DNA of the CDR3: TGTGCCAGCAGCGTAGTCGGAGCGGGAGGGTTCGACAATGAGCAGTTCTTC. It yields the protein CASSVVGAGGFDNEQFF.